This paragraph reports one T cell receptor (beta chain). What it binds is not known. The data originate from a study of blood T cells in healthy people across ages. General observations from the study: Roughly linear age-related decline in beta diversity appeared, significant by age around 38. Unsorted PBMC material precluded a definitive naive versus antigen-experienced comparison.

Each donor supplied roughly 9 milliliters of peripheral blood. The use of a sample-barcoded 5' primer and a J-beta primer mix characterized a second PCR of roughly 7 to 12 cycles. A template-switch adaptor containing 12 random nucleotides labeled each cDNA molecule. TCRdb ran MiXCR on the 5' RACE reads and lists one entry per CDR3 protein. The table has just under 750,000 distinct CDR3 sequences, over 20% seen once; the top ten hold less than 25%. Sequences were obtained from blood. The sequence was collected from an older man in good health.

The CDR3 protein is CASSFQWLDTEAFF. CDR3 nucleotides: TGCGCCAGCAGCTTTCAATGGCTTGACACTGAAGCTTTCTTT. This chain connects TRBV5-1 to TRBJ1-1, with D uncertain. V lost 2 bases and J lost 3, with 11 bases in between. Germline CDR1 is SGHRS and CDR2 is YFSETQ. The CDR3 has 14 residues.